These 30 T cell receptor beta chains came from one sample sequenced in a study of cytomegalovirus exposure and HLA in healthy donors. The method was immunoSEQ multiplex PCR; TCRdb's version includes in-frame clones alone and lacks a portion of them. The sample yields tens of thousands of clones, approximately 94% seen once. What was sequenced was PBMCs. Receptors originate from a woman between 18 and 30 years old in good health and CMV-seropositive.

The rearrangement links TRBV10-3 to TRBJ1-5; 7 bases map to TRBD1. Germline loops: CDR1 ENHRY, CDR2 SYGVKD. The J segment lost 5 bases and the V segment lost 10 bases, leaving 8 bases of the junction unmatched. The CDR3 loop spans 13 amino acids. As DNA, the CDR3 is TGTGCCACCAAGGGACAGCTAGATCAGCCCCAGCATTTT. Protein product: CATKGQLDQPQHF.

V usage is TRBV4-2 and J usage is TRBJ1-5; a weak D match, TRBD1 (5 bases). In germline, CDR1 is LGHNA, CDR2 YNFKEQ. This CDR3 contains 13 residues. Trimming took off 1 base at V and 6 bases at J, with 7 bases between the two ends. CDR3 loop: CASSQAGSQPQHF. CDR3 DNA: TGTGCCAGCAGCCAAGCAGGGTCTCAGCCCCAGCATTTT.

V gene TRBV19 combines with J gene TRBJ2-7, with D perhaps TRBD1 (5 bases). Looked up from germline, CDR1 is LNHDA and CDR2 is SQIVND (reference sequence). Trimming stripped 3 bases from V and 2 bases from J, with 11 bases between. The CDR3 spans 14 residues. The CDR3 protein is CASSMTATTYEQYF. As DNA, the CDR3 is TGTGCCAGTAGTATGACAGCGACCACCTACGAGCAGTACTTC.

The rearrangement uses TRBV4-3 and TRBJ2-3; maybe TRBD2 (5 bases). Germline-derived CDR1 and CDR2 are LGHNA and YSLEER. Trimming pared 0 bases from V and 0 bases from J, leaving 10 bases between. CDR3 length equals 16 residues. CDR3 DNA: TGCGCCAGCAGCCAAGACGTGAGGACTAGCACAGATACGCAGTATTTT. Residues: CASSQDVRTSTDTQYF.

This clone was recorded only once. The chain uses TRBV5-4 and TRBJ2-3; 9 bases are shared with TRBD1. From germline, CDR1 is SGHNT and CDR2 YYREEE (reference sequence). The CDR3 runs 14 residues. After removal of 7 bases from V and 1 base from J, the junction contained 4 bases not matched to a gene. In DNA form, the CDR3 reads TGTGCCAGCGCCCGGGACAGGGGCACAGATACGCAGTATTTT. Amino acid sequence: CASARDRGTDTQYF.

The rearrangement joins TRBV4-1 to TRBJ2-3; 7 bases map to TRBD2. The CDR3 extends over 17 amino acids. Looked up from germline, CDR1 is MGHRA and CDR2 is YSYEKL. With 0 bases clipped from V and 1 base from J, the junction kept 7 bases outside the gene matches. The CDR3 DNA is TGCGCCAGCAGCCAAGATCGGCTAGCGGTTGGCACAGATACGCAGTATTTT. Amino acid sequence: CASSQDRLAVGTDTQYF.

The chain is built from TRBV18 and TRBJ1-2, with 9 bases matching TRBD1. V lost 1 base, J lost 6 bases, and 3 bases stayed unmatched. The CDR3 extends over 14 amino acids. Germline-derived CDR1 and CDR2 are KGHSH and LQKENI. CDR3 protein: CASSPQGQGNGYTF. The CDR3 DNA reads as TGTGCCAGCTCACCACAGGGACAGGGAAATGGCTACACCTTC. Combining the CDR3 with reference TRBV18 and TRBJ1-2 gives the whole variable domain NAGVMQNPRHLVRRRGQEARLRCSPMKGHSHVYWYRQLPEEGLKFMVYLQKENIIDESGMPKERFSAEFPKEGPSILRIQQVVRGDSAAYFCASSPQGQGNGYTFGSGTRLTVV.

The CDR3 is CASSYLLQGDDQPQHF. Written as DNA, the CDR3 is TGTGCCAGCAGTTACTTGTTACAGGGCGATGATCAGCCCCAGCATTTT. The rearrangement uses TRBV6-6 and TRBJ1-5, with a tentative D call TRBD1 (6 bases). Trimming left V 1 base short and J 5 bases short, with 15 bases between. This CDR3 contains 16 residues. Germline CDR1 MNHNY, CDR2 SVGAGI (reference sequence).

The J gene is TRBJ2-1, the V gene TRBV11-2; 8 bases fit TRBD2. Germline-derived CDR1 and CDR2 are SGHAT and FQNNGV. The CDR3 is 16 amino acids. The trim removed 1 base at V and 7 bases at J, leaving 9 bases unmatched. The chain's CDR3 is CASSLVTSGGGNEQFF. The CDR3 nucleotides read TGTGCCAGCAGCTTAGTAACTAGCGGAGGTGGGAATGAGCAGTTCTTC.

This clone was observed a single time. This chain uses TRBV11-2 with TRBJ2-5, with TRBD1 matching over 7 bases. After removal of 2 bases from V and 5 bases from J, the junction contained 14 bases not matched to a gene. Per the germline V gene, CDR1 is SGHAT and CDR2 is FQNNGV. The CDR3 length is 17 residues. The CDR3 DNA is TGTGCCAGCAGCTTACTATTTTCCCACAGGGGTCGGGAGACCCAGTACTTC. It encodes CASSLLFSHRGRETQYF. The full variable domain, with the rest looked up from reference TRBV11-2 and TRBJ2-5, is EAGVAQSPRYKIIEKRQSVAFWCNPISGHATLYWYQQILGQGPKLLIQFQNNGVVDDSQLPKDRFSAERLKGVDSTLKIQPAKLEDSAVYLCASSLLFSHRGRETQYFGPGTRLLVL.

The chain employs TRBV7-2 and TRBJ2-7, with a tentative D call TRBD2 (5 bases). The germline gives CDR1 SGHTA, CDR2 FQGNSA. This CDR3 comprises 15 residues. V gave up 3 bases and J gave up 0 bases, with 12 bases separating them. CDR3 in DNA: TGTGCCAGCAGCTTCGGTGGGAGCAGCTCCTACGAGCAGTACTTC. Its protein is CASSFGGSSSYEQYF.

The sample holds one count of this clone. The rearrangement links TRBV30 to TRBJ2-3, with a weak D call TRBD2 (5 bases). Germline-derived CDR1 and CDR2 are GTSNPN and SVGIG (reference sequence). This CDR3 region has 15 residues. The V end was cut by 0 bases, the J end by 2 bases, with 12 bases between. CDR3 sequence reads: CAWSVAAANTDTQYF. The CDR3 DNA is TGTGCCTGGAGTGTAGCGGCAGCTAACACAGATACGCAGTATTTT.

With respect to this clone: This CDR3 is also generated by other DNA sequences in the sample. The chain combines TRBV2 with TRBJ2-7, with 10 bases fitting TRBD2. There are 16 residues in the CDR3. CDR1 and CDR2 from the germline V gene are SNHLY and FYNNEI. The ends lost 1 base at V and 0 bases at J; junction bases unmatched: 3. CDR3 protein: CASSEGERGGSYEQYF. Written as DNA, the CDR3 is TGTGCCAGCAGTGAAGGAGAGCGGGGGGGCTCCTACGAGCAGTACTTC.

The chain is built from TRBV7-2 and TRBJ2-5, with D perhaps TRBD1 (6 bases). This CDR3 spans 12 amino acids. Germline V gives CDR1 SGHTA, CDR2 FQGNSA. V was trimmed by 7 bases and J by 5 bases, leaving 11 bases between them. Here the CDR3 DNA reads TGTGCCAGCAAAACAGGGTGGGAGACCCAGTACTTC. This encodes CASKTGWETQYF.

The gene calls are TRBV4-1 and TRBJ1-5; D is uncertain. Germline V gives CDR1 MGHRA, CDR2 YSYEKL. V lost 1 base and J lost 9, with 10 bases in between. The CDR3 contains 13 residues. The CDR3 region has the DNA TGCGCCAGCAGCCAAGCTGGAGGGCCGCCCCAGCATTTT. Its protein is CASSQAGGPPQHF.

The chain joins TRBV7-3 to TRBJ2-2; the match to TRBD1 covers 12 bases. Germline values: CDR1 SGHTA, CDR2 FQGTGA. The CDR3 has 18 residues. J lost 4 bases, V lost 5 bases, and 11 bases had no gene match. The DNA of the CDR3 is TGTGCCAGCAGCCCCAATGGGGGGACAGGGGGCATCACCGGGGAGCTGTTTTTT. Residues: CASSPNGGTGGITGELFF.

This chain uses TRBV28 with TRBJ2-1; tentatively, D is TRBD2 (5 bases). CDR1 MDHEN and CDR2 SYDVKM come from the germline V gene. Deletions cut 6 bases from V and 13 bases from J, with 19 bases between. The length of the CDR3 is 13 residues. The DNA of the CDR3 is TGTGCCAGCAGCCGAGACCCCCTAGCCCCCCAGTTCTTC. It is translated as CASSRDPLAPQFF.

The rearrangement links TRBV30 to TRBJ2-7; the D is unclear. The CDR3 is made up of 12 amino acids. CDR1 is GTSNPN, CDR2 SVGIG, per germline (reference sequence). V was cut by 2 bases and J by 0 bases, with 5 bases left in between. CDR3 nucleotide sequence: TGTGCCTGGAGTCATTCCTCCTACGAGCAGTACTTC. It codes for CAWSHSSYEQYF.

This CDR3 is CASSASTSSGNTIYF. Here the CDR3 DNA reads TGTGCCAGCAGTGCGTCGACAAGCTCTGGAAACACCATATATTTT. The V gene is TRBV28, the J gene TRBJ1-3; D remains ambiguous. The V end lost 5 bases, the J end lost 0 bases, and 11 bases lay between the germline ends. Germline V gene sequence: CDR1 MDHEN, CDR2 SYDVKM. The CDR3 loop spans 15 amino acids.

V and J are TRBV5-6 and TRBJ2-2; perhaps TRBD2 as D (6 bases). Trimming removed 6 bases at V and 0 bases at J, with 15 bases between. Germline V gives CDR1 SGHDT, CDR2 YYEEEE. This CDR3 spans 16 amino acids. This CDR3 reads CASKPRRGSNTGELFF. The CDR3 DNA reads TGTGCCAGCAAACCTCGGCGGGGATCGAACACCGGGGAGCTGTTTTTT.

This chain links TRBV6-5 with TRBJ2-3, with 8 bases fitting TRBD2. The V and J ends lost 7 bases and 6 bases, in that order; junction bases with no gene match: 9. Germline-derived CDR1 and CDR2 are MNHEY and SVGAGI. This CDR3 spans 14 amino acids. The CDR3 DNA follows: TGTGCCAGCAACGAAGGGACTAGACCGGATACGCAGTATTTT. As protein: CASNEGTRPDTQYF.

The rearrangement uses TRBV29-1 and TRBJ1-2; TRBD1 matches at 8 bases. Unmatched junction bases numbered 10, after V lost 5 bases and J lost 8 bases. The CDR3 has 13 residues. The V gene's germline CDR1 is SQVTM and CDR2 ANQGSEA. Here the CDR3 DNA reads TGCAGCGTTCCCGGCGCAGGGGGCGAGGGCTACACCTTC. The encoded protein is CSVPGAGGEGYTF. Drawing the rest from reference TRBV29-1 and TRBJ1-2, the complete variable domain is SAVISQKPSRDICQRGTSLTIQCQVDSQVTMMFWYRQQPGQSLTLIATANQGSEATYESGFVIDKFPISRPNLTFSTLTVSNMSPEDSSIYLCSVPGAGGEGYTFGSGTRLTVV.

The J gene is TRBJ1-4, the V gene TRBV7-9, with TRBD1 matching over 7 bases. The CDR3 is made up of 16 amino acids. Germline loops: CDR1 SEHNR, CDR2 FQNEAQ (reference sequence). V was clipped by 4 bases and J by 4 bases; unmatched bases: 9. The CDR3 sequence is CASSSRGTANNEKLFF. The CDR3 DNA is TGTGCCAGCAGCTCCCGTGGGACAGCTAATAATGAAAAACTGTTTTTT.

V usage is TRBV7-2 and J usage is TRBJ2-2, with D possibly TRBD2 on 6 matching bases. V lost 6 bases and J 6 bases, leaving 17 bases between the germline ends. The CDR3 extends over 15 amino acids. CDR1 is SGHTA and CDR2 is FQGNSA in the germline V gene. The CDR3 DNA is TGTGCCAGCAGATCCGTGTCGGGGGACGCCGGGGAGCTGTTTTTT. The encoded protein is CASRSVSGDAGELFF. Complete variable domain (other parts from reference TRBV7-2 and TRBJ2-2): GAGVSQSPSNKVTEKGKDVELRCDPISGHTALYWYRQSLGQGLEFLIYFQGNSAPDKSGLPSDRFSAERTGGSVSTLTIQRTQQEDSAVYLCASRSVSGDAGELFFGEGSRLTVL.

The V and J genes are TRBV11-1 and TRBJ2-2, with D hard to call. The CDR3 has 13 residues. Per germline, CDR1 SGHAT and CDR2 FQDESV (reference sequence). V lost 7 bases and J lost 7, with 13 bases in between. The CDR3 is CASTPGYGGELFF. For the CDR3, the DNA is TGTGCCAGCACTCCCGGTTACGGCGGGGAGCTGTTTTTT.

The chain is built from TRBV21-1 and TRBJ1-5; the D call in the table, TRBD1, was not verified against the DNA. TRBV21-1 is a documented pseudogene. The CDR3 contains 16 residues. As DNA, the CDR3 is TGTGCCAGCAGCAAAGGATCAGCAGGTAGCAATCAGCCCCAGCATTTT. Translating it yields CASSKGSAGSNQPQHF.

The rearrangement uses TRBV7-8 and TRBJ2-3; D remains ambiguous. This CDR3 comprises 13 residues. V lost 1 base and J 5 bases, leaving 7 bases between the germline ends. Per the germline V gene, CDR1 is SGHVS and CDR2 is FQNEAQ. The CDR3: CASSLGRKDTQYF. CDR3 DNA: TGTGCCAGCAGCTTAGGGAGAAAAGATACGCAGTATTTT.

J is TRBJ2-1 and V is TRBV11-3; 9 bases agree with TRBD2. CDR1 and CDR2 from the germline V gene are SGHNT and YENEEA. V gave up 5 bases and J gave up 6 bases; unmatched junction bases: 11. This CDR3 spans 16 amino acids. The CDR3 loop is CASSQGGAGGRNEQFF. CDR3 coding DNA: TGTGCCAGCAGCCAAGGTGGGGCGGGAGGGCGCAATGAGCAGTTCTTC.

The J gene is TRBJ2-5, the V gene TRBV28, with 8 positions matching TRBD2. The CDR3 has 18 residues. V lost 5 bases to trimming and J lost 6 bases; unmatched junction nucleotides: 20. The germline V gene encodes CDR1 MDHEN and CDR2 SYDVKM. The CDR3 loop is CASSKNLGTRGGWKTQYF. Written as DNA, the CDR3 is TGTGCCAGCAGTAAGAACCTCGGGACTAGAGGGGGGTGGAAGACCCAGTACTTC.

This rearrangement joins TRBV2 to TRBJ2-7; 8 nucleotides agree with TRBD1. Per germline, CDR1 SNHLY and CDR2 FYNNEI. After removal of 1 base from V and 4 bases from J, the junction contained 6 bases not matched to a gene. The CDR3 is 15 residues long. CDR3 sequence: CASSEGTGGLYEQYF. CDR3 in DNA: TGTGCCAGCAGTGAAGGTACAGGGGGGCTATACGAGCAGTACTTC.